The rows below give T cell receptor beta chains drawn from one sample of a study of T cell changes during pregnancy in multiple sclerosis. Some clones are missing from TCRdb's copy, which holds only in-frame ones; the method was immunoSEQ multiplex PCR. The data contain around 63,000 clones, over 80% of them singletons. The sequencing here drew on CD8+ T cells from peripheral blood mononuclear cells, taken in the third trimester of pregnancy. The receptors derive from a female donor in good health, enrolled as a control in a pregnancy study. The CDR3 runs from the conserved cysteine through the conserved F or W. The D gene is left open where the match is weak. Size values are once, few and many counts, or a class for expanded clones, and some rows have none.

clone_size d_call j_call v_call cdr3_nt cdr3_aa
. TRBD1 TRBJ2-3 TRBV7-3 TGTGCCAGCAGCAGGAGACAGGGGGCAGATACGCAGTATTTT CASSRRQGADTQYF
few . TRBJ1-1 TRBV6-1 TGTGCCAGCAGTGAATTAGGTGATAGCCCTGAAGCTTTCTTT CASSELGDSPEAFF
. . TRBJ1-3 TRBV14 TGTGCCAGCAGCAAAGGACGACAGAACTCTGGAAACACCATATATTTT CASSKGRQNSGNTIYF
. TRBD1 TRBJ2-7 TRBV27 TGTGCCAGCAGTAACAGGGGCCTGGGGGAGCAGTACTTC CASSNRGLGEQYF
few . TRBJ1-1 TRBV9 TGTGCCAGCAGCGGTAGTACCGGGAACACTGAAGCTTTCTTT CASSGSTGNTEAFF
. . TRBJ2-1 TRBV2 TGTGCCAGCAGTGAAAAACGGAGCTCCTACAATGAGCAGTTCTTC CASSEKRSSYNEQFF
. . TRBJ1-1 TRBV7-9 TGTGCCAGCGATTTAGTCGCCCCCGGGGGATCAGGCACTGAAGCTTTCTTT CASDLVAPGGSGTEAFF
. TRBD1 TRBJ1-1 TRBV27 TGTGCCAGCAGCCTGGACAGGGAGGGAGAAGCTTTCTTT CASSLDREGEAFF
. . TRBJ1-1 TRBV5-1 TGCGCCTCCTTGGCCGAACAGGGTGAAGCTTTCTTT CASLAEQGEAFF
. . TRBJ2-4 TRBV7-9 TGTGCCAGCAGCTTAGTAACAGGAGCCTTAGCCAAAAACATTCAGTACTTC CASSLVTGALAKNIQYF
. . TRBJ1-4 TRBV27 TGTGCCAGCAGCGAGACAGGACTTAATGAAAAACTGTTTTTT CASSETGLNEKLFF
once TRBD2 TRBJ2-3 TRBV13 TGTGCCAGCGTAGTAGCGGGGGCAGGGGATACGCAGTATTTT CASVVAGAGDTQYF
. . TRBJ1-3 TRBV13 TGTGCCAGCAGCTTAGGCCTGTGGCCTGGAAACACCATATATTTT CASSLGLWPGNTIYF
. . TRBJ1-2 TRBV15 TGTGCCACCAGTCCGGCGAGGAGCTATGGCTACACCTTC CATSPARSYGYTF
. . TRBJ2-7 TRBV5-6 TGTGCCAGCAGCCCGGCTGGGGGCGGTTACGAGCAGTACTTC CASSPAGGGYEQYF
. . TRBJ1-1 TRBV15 TGTGCCACCAGCAGAGATCCTACCACTGAAGCTTTCTTT CATSRDPTTEAFF
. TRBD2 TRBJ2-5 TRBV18 TGTGCCAGCTCACCAGCGGGGGGGCCAGGAGAGACCCAGTACTTC CASSPAGGPGETQYF
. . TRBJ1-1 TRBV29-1 TGCAGCGTTGGGTGGGGGCGACAAACTGAAGCTTTCTTT CSVGWGRQTEAFF
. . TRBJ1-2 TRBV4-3 TGCGCCAGCAGCCAAGATCGTCAGGGGATGGTTGGCTACACCTTC CASSQDRQGMVGYTF
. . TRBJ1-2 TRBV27 TGTGCCAGCAGACAGACTATTCGCTATGGCTACACCTTC CASRQTIRYGYTF
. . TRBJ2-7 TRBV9 TGTGCCAGCAGCGTAGCTTTAGGGGTTCCCTACGAGCAGTACTTC CASSVALGVPYEQYF
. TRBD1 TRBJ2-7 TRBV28 TGTGCCAGCAGCTCCCCACCGACAGGGGTCTACGAGCAGTACTTC CASSSPPTGVYEQYF
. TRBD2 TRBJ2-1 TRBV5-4 TGTGCCAGCAGCTTCCTTTCGGGGGGGTACAATGAGCAGTTCTTC CASSFLSGGYNEQFF
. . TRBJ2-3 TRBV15 TGTGCCACCAGCAGAGGGGGGGAGGTAGTAGATACGCAGTATTTT CATSRGGEVVDTQYF
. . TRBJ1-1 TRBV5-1 TGCGCCAGCAGCTTGCAGTTGGTCAAAAATACGATGAACACTGAAGCTTTCTTT CASSLQLVKNTMNTEAFF
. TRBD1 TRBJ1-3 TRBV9 TGTGCCAGCAGCCCGGGACAGATCTCTGGAAACACCATATATTTT CASSPGQISGNTIYF
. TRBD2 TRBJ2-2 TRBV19 TGTGCCAGTAGTTTTGGGGTCTCGCTAGCGGTTCCCCGGGAGCTGTTTTTT CASSFGVSLAVPRELFF
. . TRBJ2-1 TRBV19 TGTGCCAGTGGGCTTGGGGACAACAACAATGAGCAGTTCTTC CASGLGDNNNEQFF
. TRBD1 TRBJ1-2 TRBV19 TGTGCCAGTAGCTCCCGACAGGGAGACTATGGCTACACCTTC CASSSRQGDYGYTF
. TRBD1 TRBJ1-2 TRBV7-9 TGTGCCAGCAGCTCACTCGAACAGGGGGCAGAATATGGCTACACCTTC CASSSLEQGAEYGYTF
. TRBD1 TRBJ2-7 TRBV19 TGTGCCAGTAGCGACGACCGGGACAGGGGGATATACGAGCAGTACTTC CASSDDRDRGIYEQYF
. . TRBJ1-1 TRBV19 TGTGCCAGTAGTATGTGGGAGGAAATCGGGGCCACTGAAGCTTTCTTT CASSMWEEIGATEAFF
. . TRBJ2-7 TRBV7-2 TGTGCCAGCAGCTCCCGGGATGAGCAGTACTTC CASSSRDEQYF
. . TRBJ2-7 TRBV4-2 TGTGCCAGCAGCCAAGATAGGCAGGGGCCCTACGAGCAGTACTTC CASSQDRQGPYEQYF
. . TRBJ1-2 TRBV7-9 TGTGCCAGCAGCCCGACCTCGGGAGGCTACACCTTC CASSPTSGGYTF
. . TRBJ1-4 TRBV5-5 TGTGCCAGCAGCTTGGACAGGGCGAGTGAAAAACTGTTTTTT CASSLDRASEKLFF
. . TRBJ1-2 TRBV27 TGTGCCAGCAGTTTTGGCATCAACTATGGCTACACCTTC CASSFGINYGYTF
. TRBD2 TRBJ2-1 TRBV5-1 TGCGCCAGCGGGGGGGGAGCGGGGGGCCAATACTCTCATGAGCAGTTCTTC CASGGGAGGQYSHEQFF
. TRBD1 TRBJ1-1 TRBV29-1 TGCAGCGTTGATCCGGGACAGCAGGCTTTCTTT CSVDPGQQAFF
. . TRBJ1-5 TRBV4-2 TGTGCCAGCAGCCAAGAACAGGGACATCAGCCCCAGCATTTT CASSQEQGHQPQHF
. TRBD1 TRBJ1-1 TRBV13 TGTGCCAGCAACCAGGGGGGCACTGAAGCTTTCTTT CASNQGGTEAFF
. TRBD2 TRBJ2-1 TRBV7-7 TGTGCTAGCAGCCGCGGACTAGCGGGGGGGGGTGAGCAGTTCTTC CASSRGLAGGGEQFF
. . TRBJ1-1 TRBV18 TGTGCCAGCTCACCACCGTCGACAGATTGGGGCACTGAAGCTTTCTTT CASSPPSTDWGTEAFF
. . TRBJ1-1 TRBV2 TGTGCCAGCAGTGAATTTGGACAGACCGAAGCTTTCTTT CASSEFGQTEAFF
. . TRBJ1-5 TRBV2 TGTGCCAGCAGTGAAAGGCGGATGAATAGCAATCAGCCCCAGCATTTT CASSERRMNSNQPQHF
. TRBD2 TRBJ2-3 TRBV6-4 TGTGCCAGCAGTGACTCGGGGGGGAGCACAGATACGCAGTATTTT CASSDSGGSTDTQYF
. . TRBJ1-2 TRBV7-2 TGTGCCAGCAGCCGGACAGAATCTGGCTACACCTTC CASSRTESGYTF
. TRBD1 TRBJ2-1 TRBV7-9 TGTGCCACCCATCCACAGATGACAGGGGGGGAGCAGTTCTTC CATHPQMTGGEQFF
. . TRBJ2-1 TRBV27 TGTGCCAGCGGTAACATGGGCCCCAACAATGAGCAGTTCTTC CASGNMGPNNEQFF
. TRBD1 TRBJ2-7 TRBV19 TGTGCCAGTAGTCCCGCGGGACAGGGGGGGCCCTACGAGCAGTACTTC CASSPAGQGGPYEQYF
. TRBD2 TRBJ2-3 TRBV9 TGTGCCAGCAGCGGACGGACTAGCGGGGGGGCGGTAGATACGCAGTATTTT CASSGRTSGGAVDTQYF
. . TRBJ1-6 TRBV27 TGTGCCAGCAGTCCATGGGACTTCTATAATTCACCCCTCCACTTT CASSPWDFYNSPLHF
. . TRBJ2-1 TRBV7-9 TGTGCCAGCAGCTTAGCGCAGGGCACCTCCGGTGAGCAGTTCTTC CASSLAQGTSGEQFF
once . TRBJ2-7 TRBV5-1 TGCGCCAGCAGGCTACAGGTGTCCTACGAGCAGTACTTC CASRLQVSYEQYF
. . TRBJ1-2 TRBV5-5 TGTGCCAGCAGCTTGGTGCAGGTCACTAACTATGGCTACACCTTC CASSLVQVTNYGYTF